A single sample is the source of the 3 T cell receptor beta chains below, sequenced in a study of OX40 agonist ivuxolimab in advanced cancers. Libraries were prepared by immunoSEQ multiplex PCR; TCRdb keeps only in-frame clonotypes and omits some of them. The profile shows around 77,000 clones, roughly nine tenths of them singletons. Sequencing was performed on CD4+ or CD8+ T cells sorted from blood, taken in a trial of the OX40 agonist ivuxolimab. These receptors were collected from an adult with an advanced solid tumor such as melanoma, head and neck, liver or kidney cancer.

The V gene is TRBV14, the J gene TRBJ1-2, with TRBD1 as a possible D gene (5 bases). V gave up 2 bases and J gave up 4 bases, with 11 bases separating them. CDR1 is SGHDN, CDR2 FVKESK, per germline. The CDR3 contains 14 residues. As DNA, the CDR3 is TGTGCCAGCAGCCAACAAGGGGTTGGCTATGGCTACACCTTC. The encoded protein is CASSQQGVGYGYTF.

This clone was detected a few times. The CDR3 here is CSVSKGGYTQYF. CDR3 coding DNA: TGCAGCGTATCCAAAGGGGGGTACACGCAGTATTTT. This sequence joins TRBV29-1 and TRBJ2-3, with D perhaps being TRBD1 or TRBD2 (6 bases each). The V end lost 6 bases, the J end lost 9 bases, and 16 bases lay between the germline ends. This CDR3 contains 12 residues. Germline V gene lookup returns CDR1 SQVTM and CDR2 ANQGSEA.

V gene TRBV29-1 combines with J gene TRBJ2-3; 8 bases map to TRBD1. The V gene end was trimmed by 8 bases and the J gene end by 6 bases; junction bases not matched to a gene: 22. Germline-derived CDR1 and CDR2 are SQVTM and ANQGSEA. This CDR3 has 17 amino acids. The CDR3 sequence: CSTRPGQASLVQDTQYF. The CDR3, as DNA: TGCAGCACACGACCGGGACAGGCTTCGTTAGTACAGGATACGCAGTATTTT.